Following are 3 T cell receptor beta chains from one sample sequenced in a study of OX40 agonist ivuxolimab in advanced cancers. Libraries were constructed by the immunoSEQ multiplex PCR assay. TCRdb carries this immuneACCESS record with in-frame sequences only. Its versions omit some clonotypes, under half of them owing to an unresolved V gene in the studies checked, with the rest unexplained. Recorded for this sample are around 35,000 clones; 92% of them occurred a single time. 30% to 40% of the sample is held by the ten biggest clonotypes. The material sequenced was CD4+ or CD8+ T cells sorted from blood, taken in a trial of the OX40 agonist ivuxolimab. Receptors originate from an adult with an advanced solid tumor such as melanoma, head and neck, liver or kidney cancer.

This chain connects TRBV9 to TRBJ2-5; TRBD2 agrees at 11 bases. V gave up 3 bases and J gave up 2 bases; unmatched junction bases: 12. Germline lookup yields CDR1 SGDLS and CDR2 YYNGEE. This CDR3 has 18 amino acids. The CDR3 reads CASSEGTSGLGTQETQYF. In DNA, the CDR3 is TGTGCCAGCAGCGAGGGGACTAGCGGCCTCGGTACGCAAGAGACCCAGTACTTC. Variable domain in full (rest from reference TRBV9 and TRBJ2-5): DSGVTQTPKHLITATGQRVTLRCSPRSGDLSVYWYQQSLDQGLQFLIQYYNGEERAKGNILERFSAQQFPDLHSELNLSSLELGDSALYFCASSEGTSGLGTQETQYFGPGTRLLVL.

The chain recombines TRBV27 with TRBJ2-2; tentatively, D is TRBD1 (6 bases). Germline V gives CDR1 MNHEY, CDR2 SMNVEV (reference sequence). V dropped 6 bases and J dropped 6 bases, with 14 bases sitting between them. The CDR3 contains 14 residues. The CDR3 reads CASSTDRSPGELFF. The DNA for the CDR3 is TGTGCCAGCAGCACAGACAGGTCTCCCGGGGAGCTGTTTTTT.

The chain has TRBV9 and TRBJ2-5; D is possibly TRBD2 (6 bases). CDR1 and CDR2 (germline): SGDLS, YYNGEE. The CDR3 covers 14 residues. V lost 0 bases, J lost 4 bases, and 10 bases lay in between. The CDR3 DNA follows: TGTGCCAGCAGCGTAGAATGGAGGGGAGAGACCCAGTACTTC. Amino acid sequence: CASSVEWRGETQYF.